These 23 T cell receptor beta chains were sequenced from one sample in a study of Graves' ophthalmopathy and Graves' hyperthyroidism (dated by TCRdb to 2017 to 2018). The reads were generated on an Illumina HiSeq 2000. For repertoire sequencing, the TCR beta CDR3 regions were amplified from RNA transcripts. HTBI primers and the Qiagen OneStep RT-PCR kit were used in a first-round RT-PCR, which was followed by a second-round multiplex PCR, size selection and purification. Starting from the raw public reads, TCRdb applied fastp trimming at Q25, assembled clones with MiXCR and retained in-frame beta chains. When rows share a CDR3 protein, they turn into one entry using the most common DNA and genes. Counted in this sample were 650,000 to 800,000 distinct CDR3 sequences; about 40% of them appeared once. Jointly, the top ten make up around 3.3% of the sample. Sequencing was carried out using peripheral blood. The receptors were gathered from an adult man with Graves' ophthalmopathy.

This clonotype has a count of ten or more. V gene TRBV7-2 combines with J gene TRBJ2-5, with D unclear. Per germline, CDR1 SGHTA and CDR2 FQGNSA. The CDR3 loop spans 12 amino acids. V was clipped by 1 base and J by 9 bases, with 9 bases between them. In DNA, the CDR3 is TGTGCCAGCAGCTTAGAGGCAGGCCCCCAGTACTTC. Protein sequence: CASSLEAGPQYF.

This clonotype occurred once. This chain uses TRBV10-3 with TRBJ1-2; 7 nucleotides line up with TRBD1. The V gene end was trimmed by 3 bases and the J gene end by 10 bases; junction bases not matched to a gene: 5. The CDR3 is 12 residues long. Germline CDR1 is ENHRY and CDR2 is SYGVKD. The CDR3 sequence: CAISDRDSAYTF. The CDR3 DNA follows: TGTGCCATCAGTGACAGGGACAGCGCCTACACCTTC.

This clonotype showed up many times. The junction does not match germline at one end; this may be a read error. The rearrangement joins TRBV20-1 to TRBJ2-7; 7 bases align to TRBD1. The CDR3 loop spans 13 amino acids. CDR1 and CDR2 (germline): DFQATT, SNEGSKA (reference sequence). CDR3 loop: CSARETGNHEQYF. Here the CDR3 DNA reads TGCAGTGCCAGAGAGACAGGGAACCACGAGCAGTACTTC.

Turning to this clonotype: One end of the junction varies from germline; a read error may be responsible. The genes are TRBV19 and TRBJ1-3; D is unresolved. Germline assignment: CDR1 LNHDA and CDR2 SQIVND (reference sequence). This CDR3 region has 14 residues. DNA for the CDR3: TGTGCCAGTAGGGACGGTTCCTCTGGAAGCACCATATATTTT. This translates into CASRDGSSGSTIYF.

The sample holds many counts of this clonotype. The chain joins TRBV12-3 or TRBV12-4 to TRBJ1-2; D uncertain. V was cut by 2 bases and J by 4 bases, with 8 bases left in between. The CDR3 is made up of 13 amino acids. In nucleotides, the CDR3 is TGTGCCAGCAGTTTACCCCATGGCTATGGCTACACCTTC. This encodes CASSLPHGYGYTF.

This clonotype occurred a few times. The chain uses TRBV19 and TRBJ1-1; D is uncertain. This CDR3 is 13 amino acids long. The V end lost 3 bases, the J end lost 6 bases, and 11 bases lay between the germline ends. Germline lookup yields CDR1 LNHDA and CDR2 SQIVND (reference sequence). The CDR3 DNA is TGTGCCAGTAGTATTAGGGCGGGCGCTGAAGCTTTCTTT. This gives the protein CASSIRAGAEAFF.

The chain uses TRBV19 and TRBJ2-1; the D gene is possibly TRBD1 (5 bases). Germline V lookup: CDR1 LNHDA, CDR2 SQIVND (reference sequence). The CDR3 runs 12 residues. Trimming pared 5 bases from V and 9 bases from J, leaving 11 bases between. The CDR3 protein is CASSQGVGEQFF. The CDR3 DNA sequence: TGTGCCAGTAGTCAAGGGGTCGGTGAGCAGTTCTTC. The full variable domain, completed using reference TRBV19 and TRBJ2-1, is DGGITQSPKYLFRKEGQNVTLSCEQNLNHDAMYWYRQDPGQGLRLIYYSQIVNDFQKGDIAEGYSVSREKKESFPLTVTSAQKNPTAFYLCASSQGVGEQFFGPGTRLTVL.

This clonotype was counted only a few times. This chain links TRBV27 with TRBJ1-6; 9 bases align to TRBD1. Germline CDR1 and CDR2: MNHEY and SMNVEV (reference sequence). The J segment lost 7 bases and the V segment lost 5 bases, leaving 9 bases of the junction unmatched. The CDR3 is 16 residues long. DNA for the CDR3: TGTGCCAGCAGTCTAAAAGGACAGGGGAACAATTCACCCCTCCACTTT. Its protein is CASSLKGQGNNSPLHF.

This clonotype appeared many times. This chain links TRBV20-1 with TRBJ2-5; D assignment may be TRBD1 or TRBD2 (6 bases each). The CDR3 length is 14 residues. Looked up from germline, CDR1 is DFQATT and CDR2 is SNEGSKA (reference sequence). Trimming stripped 6 bases from V and 5 bases from J, with 19 bases between. DNA for the CDR3: TGCAGTGCCGTAGCAGGGGAGGAGCGGGAGACCCAGTACTTC. This encodes CSAVAGEERETQYF.

This clonotype showed up many times. Here the CDR3 DNA reads TGTGCCGGGATGAACACTGAAGCTTTCTTT. Protein product: CAGMNTEAFF. V usage is TRBV7-9 and J usage is TRBJ1-1, with no clear D. Looked up from germline, CDR1 is SEHNR and CDR2 is FQNEAQ (reference sequence). Trimming removed 11 bases from V and 0 bases from J, with 4 bases in between. The CDR3 spans 10 residues.

The chain has TRBV24-1 and TRBJ2-2, with 7 positions matching TRBD2. With V trimmed by 9 bases and J by 5 bases, 2 bases remained unmatched. The CDR3 covers 12 residues. Germline CDR1 KGHDR, CDR2 SFDVKD. CDR3 nucleotides: TGTGCCACCGGGGGGGGAACCGGGGAGCTGTTTTTT. Residues: CATGGGTGELFF.

Notes on this clonotype: A read error is possible here, since a much larger clone lies one base away. This chain connects TRBV5-1 to TRBJ1-2; 7 bases agree with TRBD1. Germline CDR1 reads SGHRS; CDR2 reads YFSETQ. This CDR3 is built from 15 residues. CDR3: CASRPLDRQGDGHTF. CDR3 nucleotides: TGCGCCAGCAGGCCCTTGGACAGGCAAGGGGATGGCCACACCTTC. Supplemented by reference TRBV5-1 and TRBJ1-2, the full variable domain reads KAGVTQTPRYLIKTRGQQVTLSCSPISGHRSVSWYQQTPGQGLQFLFEYFSETQRNKGNFPGRFSGRQFSNSRSEMNVSTLELGDSALYLCASRPLDRQGDGHTFGSGTRLTVV.

The V call is TRBV7-2, the J call TRBJ1-3, with TRBD1 identical over 9 bases. Germline V lookup: CDR1 SGHTA, CDR2 FQGNSA. This CDR3 has 14 amino acids. V trimming: 5 bases; J trimming: 7 bases; junction bases outside the gene matches: 6. The CDR3 protein is CASSHFDRGNTIYF. In nucleotides, the CDR3 is TGTGCCAGCAGCCATTTCGACAGGGGGAACACCATATATTTT.

This clonotype has ten or more counts. This chain links TRBV9 with TRBJ2-5; 7 bases align to TRBD2. The germline V gene encodes CDR1 SGDLS and CDR2 YYNGEE. The CDR3 consists of 13 residues. V shed 4 bases, J shed 2 bases, and the junction held 2 bases outside the gene matches. The CDR3 bases are TGTGCCAGCAGCAATAGCGGGCAAGAGACCCAGTACTTC. Its protein is CASSNSGQETQYF.

There are many counts of this clonotype. The CDR3 reads CASSQQGISENSPLHF. The CDR3 DNA sequence: TGTGCCAGCAGCCAACAGGGTATATCCGAGAATTCACCCCTCCACTTT. This sequence joins TRBV14 and TRBJ1-6; D may be TRBD1 (5 bases). Germline V lookup: CDR1 SGHDN, CDR2 FVKESK. The CDR3 sequence is 16 residues long. Trimming pared 2 bases from V and 7 bases from J, leaving 15 bases between.

The rearrangement joins TRBV2 to TRBJ1-1; D possibly corresponds to TRBD1 (6 bases). Deletions cut 8 bases from V and 5 bases from J, with 24 bases between. CDR1 and CDR2 from the germline V gene are SNHLY and FYNNEI. The CDR3 length is 16 residues. CDR3 protein: CASSPPGGNQGTEAFF. CDR3 in DNA: TGTGCCAGCTCACCACCGGGGGGCAATCAGGGGACTGAAGCTTTCTTT. Based on the CDR3 plus reference TRBV2 and TRBJ1-1, the full variable domain is EPEVTQTPSHQVTQMGQEVILRCVPISNHLYFYWYRQILGQKVEFLVSFYNNEISEKSEIFDDQFSVERPDGSNFTLKIRSTKLEDSAMYFCASSPPGGNQGTEAFFGQGTRLTVV.

The chain carries TRBV25-1 and TRBJ1-2, with 7 bases identical to TRBD1. The CDR3 sequence is 14 residues long. Germline trimming cut 1 base from V and 8 bases from J; bases unmatched to any gene: 7. CDR1 and CDR2 (germline): MGHDK, SYGVNS. CDR3 nucleotide sequence: TGTGCCAGCAGTGAATCGTCGACAGGGAGAGGCTACACCTTC. Translated, it gives CASSESSTGRGYTF.

The genes are TRBV24-1 and TRBJ2-1, with 12 nucleotides matching TRBD1. CDR1 is KGHDR, CDR2 SFDVKD, per germline. Unmatched junction bases numbered 3, after V lost 10 bases and J lost 6 bases. There are 13 residues in the CDR3. CDR3: CATGQGAVNEQFF. CDR3 bases: TGTGCCACGGGACAGGGGGCGGTCAATGAGCAGTTCTTC.

This clonotype was seen once. V is TRBV10-3 and J is TRBJ2-7; D not certain. This CDR3 has 10 residues. The V and J ends lost 10 bases and 7 bases respectively, with 11 bases between them. Germline V gives CDR1 ENHRY, CDR2 SYGVKD. The chain's CDR3 is CANGPWEQYF. CDR3 sequence (DNA): TGTGCCAATGGACCTTGGGAGCAGTACTTC.

This clonotype was observed at least ten times. V is TRBV3-1 and J is TRBJ1-3; D uncertain. CDR3 size: 15 residues. V lost 1 base to trimming and J lost 3 bases, with 10 bases between them. Germline assignment: CDR1 LGHDT and CDR2 YNNKEL (reference sequence). CDR3 loop: CASSQAVVNGNTIYF. The CDR3 nucleotides read TGTGCCAGCAGCCAAGCGGTGGTAAATGGAAACACCATATATTTT.

The gene calls are TRBV2 and TRBJ2-5, with D hard to call. V lost 4 bases to trimming and J lost 1 base, with 10 bases between them. Germline loops: CDR1 SNHLY, CDR2 FYNNEI. CDR3 size: 14 residues. CDR3 sequence (DNA): TGTGCCAGCAGTGCCGGGCCTCGCCAAGAGACCCAGTACTTC. Translated, it gives CASSAGPRQETQYF.

This clonotype was detected many times. The chain links TRBV6-6 to TRBJ1-5; the D gene is possibly TRBD1 (5 bases). Trimming stripped 5 bases from V and 6 bases from J, with 14 bases between. Germline V gives CDR1 MNHNY, CDR2 SVGAGI (reference sequence). The CDR3 has 14 amino acids. The CDR3 region is CASSGGREVQPQHF. The DNA of the CDR3 is TGTGCCAGCAGTGGAGGCAGGGAAGTTCAGCCCCAGCATTTT.

This chain links TRBV20-1 with TRBJ2-7, with TRBD1 as a possible D gene (6 bases). TRBJ2-1 explains the end of the DNA better; the J call may be wrong. The CDR3 is 14 residues long. Germline CDR1 and CDR2: DFQATT and SNEGSKA (reference sequence). The CDR3 protein is CSASKVQGVNEQFF. The CDR3 coding sequence is TGCAGTGCTTCTAAGGTACAGGGTGTGAATGAGCAGTTCTTC.